This T cell receptor beta chain was captured in a study of patients and donors after allogeneic stem cell transplantation. TCRdb fed the RT-PCR reads into MiXCR, producing one record per CDR3 protein. The sample includes 900,000 to 1,000,000 distinct CDR3 sequences, around 17% of them seen just once. CDR3 length: 17 amino acids. V lost 0 bases, J lost 1 base, and 14 bases lay in between. CDR1 MNHEY and CDR2 SVGAGI come from the germline V gene. This sequence was found in a human donor who was either an allogeneic HSCT recipient or a stem cell or donor lymphocyte infusion donor (not recorded which). It is not recorded whose cells these are; they may come from a transplant donor. This rearrangement joins TRBV6-5 to TRBJ2-3, with TRBD2 as a possible D gene (6 bases). Material: blood, either unsorted or a sorted T cell fraction (not recorded which). The CDR3 DNA sequence: TGTGCCAGCAGTTACTCTAGGACGGGAGTGGGCACAGATACGCAGTATTTT. The encoded protein is CASSYSRTGVGTDTQYF.